What follows are 2 T cell receptor beta chains derived from one specimen sequenced in a study of beta chain features in type 1 diabetes (dated by TCRdb to the late 2010s). The library was built by means of the immunoSEQ multiplex PCR assay. The entire amount of isolated RNA was reverse transcribed using the High Capacity cDNA Reverse Transcription Kit, so the sequenced TCRB transcripts were expressed ones. TCRdb carries this immuneACCESS record with in-frame sequences only. Its versions omit some clonotypes, under half of them owing to an unresolved V gene in the studies checked, with the rest unexplained. Here the sample has 140,000 to 150,000 clones; around 51% occur a single time. The top ten constitute 0.35% to 0.45% of the sample. The sample was Tregs from blood. The cell subset or site label, read with the paper, signifies: regulatory CD4+ T cells. These receptors were collected from a man aged 18 to 30 in good health.

V and J are TRBV30 and TRBJ2-3; TRBD2 agrees at 8 bases. The CDR3 extends over 14 amino acids. With V trimmed by 4 bases and J by 6 bases, 9 bases remained unmatched. From germline, CDR1 is GTSNPN and CDR2 SVGIG (reference sequence). The CDR3 protein is CAWTSGGAGDTQYF. DNA for the CDR3: TGTGCCTGGACAAGCGGGGGTGCCGGTGATACGCAGTATTTT.

The chain links TRBV30 to TRBJ2-7; 8 nucleotides match TRBD1. CDR3 length: 12 amino acids. Losses at the gene ends were 6 bases for V and 6 bases for J; bases not matched to a gene: 7. In germline, CDR1 is GTSNPN, CDR2 SVGIG (reference sequence). As DNA, the CDR3 is TGTGCCTGCTGGACAGGGCGGGCCGAGCAGTACTTC. It codes for CACWTGRAEQYF.